These 25 T cell receptor beta chains originate from one sample sequenced in a study of T-cell memory formation after mild COVID-19. Via MiXCR, TCRdb re-called the 5' RACE reads, giving one row per CDR3 protein. The table shows approximately 340,000 distinct CDR3 sequences, with roughly 13% occurring only once. The material sequenced was PBMCs or a T cell subset sorted from them (not recorded which). The source of these receptors is a man between 18 and 35 years old who had mild COVID-19 (a few samples of this study predate the infection). Cell type and time point are not known.

The chain carries TRBV27 and TRBJ2-7; 10 bases line up with TRBD1. The CDR3 is 16 amino acids. Germline V gene sequence: CDR1 MNHEY, CDR2 SMNVEV (reference sequence). J was trimmed by 2 bases and V by 6 bases; bases with no gene match: 10. The CDR3 coding sequence is TGTGCCAGCAGCCCCGACCCGGGACAGGGGCCCTACGAGCAGTACTTC. Its translation: CASSPDPGQGPYEQYF.

In its sample, this clonotype was seen a few times. This chain uses TRBV7-8 with TRBJ1-1; 9 bases match TRBD1. Germline V gives CDR1 SGHVS, CDR2 FQNEAQ. With 5 bases clipped from V and 1 base from J, the junction kept 8 bases outside the gene matches. The CDR3 has 16 amino acids. The CDR3 DNA reads TGTGCCAGCAGCGGATGGACAGGGGCGAGGAACACTGAAGCTTTCTTT. Protein: CASSGWTGARNTEAFF.

This chain joins TRBV10-1 and TRBJ2-7; D unclear. The CDR3 length is 15 residues. Looked up from germline, CDR1 is WNHNN and CDR2 is SYGVQD (reference sequence). Trimming cost V 2 bases and J 1 base, with 12 bases left between them. This chain's CDR3 is CASSEGSGTSYEQYF. The CDR3 DNA sequence: TGCGCCAGCAGTGAGGGGTCGGGTACGTCCTACGAGCAGTACTTC.

This clonotype was observed a handful of times. The chain joins TRBV9 to TRBJ2-1, with D uncertain. Deletions cut 0 bases from V and 6 bases from J, with 10 bases between. The CDR3 has 14 amino acids. Germline V gives CDR1 SGDLS, CDR2 YYNGEE. The CDR3 here is CASSVGHSANEQFF. The CDR3, as DNA: TGTGCCAGCAGCGTAGGGCACTCCGCCAATGAGCAGTTCTTC.

Ten or more counts support this clonotype. The chain links TRBV24-1 to TRBJ2-5, with 8 bases matching TRBD2. J was trimmed by 2 bases and V by 3 bases; bases with no gene match: 7. Germline-derived CDR1 and CDR2 are KGHDR and SFDVKD. The CDR3 contains 16 residues. The CDR3 sequence is CATSDHGLAGQETQYF. CDR3 DNA sequence: TGTGCCACCAGTGATCACGGTTTAGCGGGACAAGAGACCCAGTACTTC.

This clonotype showed up just a few times. The CDR3 here is CASSLTSGTGFSDTQYF. In DNA form, the CDR3 reads TGTGCCAGCAGCTTAACCTCCGGGACAGGGTTTTCAGATACGCAGTATTTT. The chain links TRBV7-3 to TRBJ2-3; 9 bases line up with TRBD1. The length of the CDR3 is 17 residues. Germline CDR1 and CDR2: SGHTA and FQGTGA. V lost 0 bases to trimming and J lost 4 bases; unmatched junction nucleotides: 8.

The chain employs TRBV4-1 and TRBJ1-4; D possibly corresponds to TRBD1 (6 bases). In germline, CDR1 is MGHRA, CDR2 YSYEKL. The CDR3 has 15 residues. Trimming shortened V by 1 base and J by 7 bases, and 13 bases separated the two germline ends. DNA of the CDR3: TGCGCCAGCAGCCAAGGGAGGGGGATAGGTGAAAAACTGTTTTTT. It codes for CASSQGRGIGEKLFF.

This clonotype was seen a few times. V and J are TRBV6-6 and TRBJ1-1, with D possibly matching TRBD1 (6 bases). Looked up from germline, CDR1 is MNHNY and CDR2 is SVGAGI (reference sequence). The CDR3 sequence is 14 residues long. The V end was cut by 2 bases, the J end by 1 base, with 8 bases between. CDR3 amino acids: CASSYGQTNTEAFF. CDR3 DNA: TGTGCCAGCAGTTACGGACAGACGAACACTGAAGCTTTCTTT.

The CDR3 DNA follows: TGTGCCAGCAGCTTGAGCACCGGGACGGACTATGGCTACACCTTC. The encoded protein is CASSLSTGTDYGYTF. This rearrangement joins TRBV11-2 to TRBJ1-2; a possible D gene is TRBD1 (5 bases). Looked up from germline, CDR1 is SGHAT and CDR2 is FQNNGV. The CDR3 is 15 residues long. Trimming cost V 3 bases and J 3 bases, with 14 bases left between them.

This clonotype appeared a few times. J is TRBJ1-2 and V is TRBV24-1; D gene unclear. Trimming took 3 bases from V and 4 from J, leaving 11 bases between them. This CDR3 region has 14 residues. Germline values: CDR1 KGHDR, CDR2 SFDVKD. The CDR3: CATSDELSVYGYTF. The CDR3 DNA follows: TGTGCCACCAGTGATGAGTTGTCGGTCTATGGCTACACCTTC.

This sequence joins TRBV29-1 and TRBJ2-3; no clear D gene. The CDR3 is 13 amino acids. CDR1 and CDR2 (germline): SQVTM, ANQGSEA. With 8 bases removed from V and 2 bases from J, the gap between germline ends came to 14 bases. The CDR3 protein is CSIAELNTDTQYF. DNA of the CDR3: TGCAGCATCGCGGAGTTAAACACAGATACGCAGTATTTT.

V gene TRBV7-8 combines with J gene TRBJ2-1; possibly TRBD2 for D (5 bases). CDR3 size: 15 residues. The germline V gene encodes CDR1 SGHVS and CDR2 FQNEAQ. V was shortened by 5 bases and J by 2 bases, with 13 bases between the two germline ends. The CDR3 loop is CASSESGGTYNEQFF. CDR3 bases: TGTGCCAGCAGCGAAAGCGGAGGTACCTACAATGAGCAGTTCTTC.

This clonotype was picked up many times. This CDR3 reads CSAQTGHFYGYTF. CDR3 sequence (DNA): TGCAGTGCTCAGACAGGCCATTTCTATGGCTACACCTTC. This chain joins TRBV20-1 and TRBJ1-2; D is perhaps TRBD1 (6 bases). Trimming left V 5 bases short and J 4 bases short, with 14 bases between. CDR3 size: 13 residues. Germline V gives CDR1 DFQATT, CDR2 SNEGSKA (reference sequence).

The genes are TRBV11-3 and TRBJ2-7; weak D call: TRBD1 (6 bases). The CDR3 is 15 amino acids. Germline assignment: CDR1 SGHNT and CDR2 YENEEA. V lost 1 base to trimming and J lost 5 bases, with 15 bases between them. CDR3 coding DNA: TGTGCCAGCAGCTTAGGAGGTGACAGGAACAACGAGCAGTACTTC. Its protein is CASSLGGDRNNEQYF.

The chain combines TRBV6-1 with TRBJ1-5; D gene ambiguous. Germline values: CDR1 MNHNS, CDR2 SASEGT. V was trimmed by 2 bases and J by 6 bases, leaving 11 bases between them. The CDR3 is 14 amino acids. CDR3 in amino acids: CASSEIGEAQPQHF. The DNA for the CDR3 is TGTGCCAGCAGTGAAATCGGGGAGGCTCAGCCCCAGCATTTT.

CDR3 sequence (DNA): TGCAGTGCTACGCGCTCTGGAAACACCATATATTTT. Protein: CSATRSGNTIYF. The rearrangement links TRBV20-1 to TRBJ1-3; no clear D gene. CDR1 is DFQATT and CDR2 is SNEGSKA in the germline V gene (reference sequence). Trimming took 4 bases from V and 0 from J, leaving 4 bases between them. CDR3 length: 12 amino acids.

The chain is built from TRBV4-2 and TRBJ1-6, with D possibly being TRBD1 (5 bases). In germline, CDR1 is LGHNA, CDR2 YNFKEQ. The V end was cut by 3 bases, the J end by 9 bases, with 9 bases between. This CDR3 contains 13 residues. The CDR3 loop reads CASSHRVGSPLHF. The CDR3 DNA reads TGTGCCAGCAGCCACAGGGTAGGTTCACCCCTCCACTTT.

This clonotype has just a few counts. As DNA, the CDR3 is TGTGCCAGCAGCTTATTAGGGAGCAGCAATCAGCCCCAGCATTTT. It encodes CASSLLGSSNQPQHF. This chain uses TRBV7-2 with TRBJ1-5, with unresolved D. This CDR3 spans 15 amino acids. Deletions cut 2 bases from V and 1 base from J, with 9 bases between. Germline-derived CDR1 and CDR2 are SGHTA and FQGNSA. Looking up the rest from reference TRBV7-2 and TRBJ1-5 gives the full variable domain: GAGVSQSPSNKVTEKGKDVELRCDPISGHTALYWYRQSLGQGLEFLIYFQGNSAPDKSGLPSDRFSAERTGGSVSTLTIQRTQQEDSAVYLCASSLLGSSNQPQHFGDGTRLSIL.

The chain uses TRBV7-2 and TRBJ2-1, with 9 bases lining up with TRBD1. After removal of 8 bases from V and 4 bases from J, the junction contained 12 bases not matched to a gene. Looked up from germline, CDR1 is SGHTA and CDR2 is FQGNSA. The CDR3 extends over 16 amino acids. For the CDR3, the DNA is TGTGCCAGCCGTTCCGCCGGGACAGGGTCTTACAATGAGCAGTTCTTC. Protein product: CASRSAGTGSYNEQFF.

This clonotype has more than one count but fewer than ten. J is TRBJ2-5 and V is TRBV4-2; 11 bases are shared with TRBD2. CDR1 LGHNA and CDR2 YNFKEQ come from the germline V gene. The V gene end was trimmed by 5 bases and the J gene end by 5 bases; junction bases not matched to a gene: 16. The CDR3 is 18 amino acids. DNA for the CDR3: TGTGCCAGCAGCATGTGGAAGGCTAGCGGGGGGCTGGGGGAGACCCAGTACTTC. Amino acids: CASSMWKASGGLGETQYF.

The chain uses TRBV25-1 and TRBJ2-5, with a tentative D call TRBD2 (6 bases). CDR3 length: 15 amino acids. Germline assignment: CDR1 MGHDK and CDR2 SYGVNS. Trimming cost V 2 bases and J 5 bases, with 15 bases left between them. This chain's CDR3 is CASSEGGRTGETQYF. In DNA, the CDR3 is TGTGCCAGCAGTGAAGGAGGGCGGACCGGGGAGACCCAGTACTTC.

This chain connects TRBV30 to TRBJ1-1; D gene uncertain. Between the trimmed V and J ends, which lost 4 bases and 1 base, there was a span of 16 bases. This CDR3 is built from 15 residues. Germline CDR1 and CDR2: GTSNPN and SVGIG (reference sequence). The CDR3 protein is CAWKGQLGKNTEAFF. The CDR3 region has the DNA TGTGCCTGGAAAGGTCAGCTAGGAAAGAACACTGAAGCTTTCTTT.

This clonotype has only a few counts. The chain recombines TRBV30 with TRBJ2-5, with D unresolved. This CDR3 spans 11 amino acids. The germline V gene encodes CDR1 GTSNPN and CDR2 SVGIG (reference sequence). Trimming removed 2 bases at V and 5 bases at J, with 6 bases between. CDR3 DNA: TGTGCCTGGAGTCTTGGGGAGACCCAGTACTTC. Amino acid sequence: CAWSLGETQYF.

A few counts support this clonotype. The chain has TRBV12-3 or TRBV12-4 and TRBJ2-2, with D possibly TRBD1 on 5 matching bases. V shed 1 base and J shed 1 base, with 10 bases lying between them. The CDR3 spans 16 residues. CDR3 residues: CASSLVWGLNTGELFF. The CDR3 bases are TGTGCCAGCAGTTTAGTGTGGGGCCTGAACACCGGGGAGCTGTTTTTT.

This clonotype was picked up many times. The chain carries TRBV5-1 and TRBJ2-3; D is unresolved. The CDR3 is 12 amino acids. Germline-derived CDR1 and CDR2 are SGHRS and YFSETQ. Trimming removed 4 bases from V and 6 bases from J, with 9 bases in between. The CDR3 loop reads CASSLDWDTQYF. CDR3 nucleotide sequence: TGCGCCAGCAGCCTCGACTGGGATACGCAGTATTTT.